This is a list of T cell receptor beta chains from one sample in a study of shared clonotypes between healthy human individuals. TCRdb keeps only in-frame clones here, not all; method: immunoSEQ multiplex PCR. The sample carries millions of clones, just over 90% recorded once. Sequencing was done on a sample of naive CD8+ T cells from PBMCs. These receptors all stem from a man between 18 and 35 years old in good health. Some clones in this sample may be carry-over from other donors' samples. The conserved cysteine and the conserved F or W are not part of the CDR3 here. A D gene is named only where the DNA matches it firmly. The listing skips clone size in some rows; elsewhere it reads once, few, many or a size class.

CDR3 protein: ASSVGGNSYEQY
D gene: -
clone size: -
V gene: TRBV9
J gene: TRBJ2-7

CDR3 protein: ASSLLGNRGETQY
D gene: TRBD1
clone size: -
V gene: TRBV7-3
J gene: TRBJ2-5

CDR3 protein: ASSLRAAFHYEQY
D gene: -
clone size: -
V gene: TRBV27
J gene: TRBJ2-7

CDR3 protein: ASSPLGGENYGYT
D gene: -
clone size: -
V gene: TRBV13
J gene: TRBJ1-2

CDR3 protein: AWRLGGLAGVTGELF
D gene: TRBD2
clone size: once
V gene: TRBV30
J gene: TRBJ2-2

CDR3 protein: ASSFRESTGRNSPLH
D gene: -
clone size: -
V gene: TRBV7-9
J gene: TRBJ1-6

CDR3 protein: ASSLRGRAFEQY
D gene: TRBD2
clone size: -
V gene: TRBV28
J gene: TRBJ2-7

CDR3 protein: ASSTGLEFNEQY
D gene: TRBD2
clone size: -
V gene: TRBV19
J gene: TRBJ2-7

CDR3 protein: ASSLGFNQPQH
D gene: -
clone size: -
V gene: TRBV4-1
J gene: TRBJ1-5

CDR3 protein: ASSLVTGSYEQY
D gene: -
clone size: once
V gene: TRBV11-2
J gene: TRBJ2-7

CDR3 protein: ASSLGLAGSIQY
D gene: TRBD2
clone size: -
V gene: TRBV28
J gene: TRBJ2-4

CDR3 protein: ASSPGQGANQPQH
D gene: TRBD1
clone size: -
V gene: TRBV6-5
J gene: TRBJ1-5

CDR3 protein: ASSLVGRADEQF
D gene: TRBD2
clone size: -
V gene: TRBV28
J gene: TRBJ2-1

CDR3 protein: ASSLAWRNTEAF
D gene: -
clone size: -
V gene: TRBV7-9
J gene: TRBJ1-1

CDR3 protein: ASSQAPPGLAGDFDEQY
D gene: TRBD2
clone size: -
V gene: TRBV4-3
J gene: TRBJ2-7

CDR3 protein: ASSLTGGPYNEQF
D gene: -
clone size: -
V gene: TRBV7-3
J gene: TRBJ2-1

CDR3 protein: ASRTGGQPQH
D gene: TRBD1
clone size: -
V gene: TRBV2
J gene: TRBJ1-5

CDR3 protein: ASSSPAFSSYNEQF
D gene: -
clone size: -
V gene: TRBV7-3
J gene: TRBJ2-1

CDR3 protein: ASSKGQGVAYGELF
D gene: TRBD1
clone size: -
V gene: TRBV5-1
J gene: TRBJ2-2

CDR3 protein: ASSNGTPEQY
D gene: -
clone size: -
V gene: TRBV7-2
J gene: TRBJ2-7

CDR3 protein: ASSPRGSLAGELF
D gene: -
clone size: -
V gene: TRBV9
J gene: TRBJ2-2

CDR3 protein: ASSLLAGGIDEQY
D gene: TRBD2
clone size: -
V gene: TRBV7-3
J gene: TRBJ2-7

CDR3 protein: ASSYQGSSYNEQF
D gene: -
clone size: -
V gene: TRBV6-5
J gene: TRBJ2-1